These 25 T cell receptor beta chains originate from one sample sequenced in a study of cytomegalovirus exposure and HLA in healthy donors (dated by TCRdb to the late 2010s). Library creation used the immunoSEQ multiplex PCR assay. The multiplex PCR relied on a mix of 60 forward primers for TCR Vbeta segments and 13 reverse primers for TCR Jbeta segments. Sourced from immuneACCESS, this table was stored by TCRdb with only in-frame sequences that have V and J called. A share of the clones is absent; for the studies checked, an unresolved V gene accounts for under half, and the remainder has no known explanation. The sample yields about 150,000 clones; around 80% were counted once. About 1.4% of the sample comes from the top ten. Sequencing used PBMCs. These receptors were obtained from a woman under 40 in good health and CMV-seropositive.

This clone came up a few times. The chain couples TRBV30 to TRBJ1-2; 9 bases map to TRBD1. The V and J ends lost 4 bases and 8 bases, in that order; junction bases with no gene match: 5. The germline V gene has CDR1 GTSNPN and CDR2 SVGIG (reference sequence). The CDR3 runs to 12 residues. The chain's CDR3 is CAWIQGAGGYTF. The CDR3 DNA sequence: TGTGCCTGGATACAGGGGGCTGGAGGCTACACCTTC.

V usage is TRBV6-5 and J usage is TRBJ2-1, with TRBD2 as a possible D gene (5 bases). The CDR3 has 15 residues. V was shortened by 3 bases and J by 5 bases, with 14 bases between the two germline ends. CDR1 MNHEY and CDR2 SVGAGI come from the germline V gene. The CDR3 sequence is CASSYRSGTNNEQFF. In DNA, the CDR3 is TGTGCCAGCAGTTATAGGAGCGGTACCAACAATGAGCAGTTCTTC.

The chain has TRBV27 and TRBJ2-3; 7 bases align to TRBD2. CDR3 size: 18 residues. V lost 1 base to trimming and J lost 0 bases; unmatched junction nucleotides: 10. Looked up from germline, CDR1 is MNHEY and CDR2 is SMNVEV (reference sequence). The CDR3 region is CASSLLVGEGISTDTQYF. CDR3 in DNA: TGTGCCAGCAGTTTATTGGTTGGGGAGGGGATTAGCACAGATACGCAGTATTTT.

In its sample, this clone was seen once. The chain recombines TRBV4-2 with TRBJ1-2, with 8 nucleotides matching TRBD1. V gave up 3 bases and J gave up 2 bases; unmatched junction bases: 17. The CDR3 extends over 19 amino acids. The germline CDR1 and CDR2 sequences are LGHNA and YNFKEQ. CDR3 amino acids: CASSQTSDRDNAKNYGYTF. DNA of the CDR3: TGTGCCAGCAGCCAGACCTCGGACAGGGACAACGCGAAAAACTATGGCTACACCTTC.

The CDR3 DNA is TGCAGCAGTGCTAGGTCTGCGGAGACCCAGTACTTC. This translates into CSSARSAETQYF. The gene calls are TRBV29-1 and TRBJ2-5; D not resolved. This CDR3 has 12 residues. Trimming took off 8 bases at V and 5 bases at J, with 15 bases between the two ends. In germline, CDR1 is SQVTM, CDR2 ANQGSEA.

V and J are TRBV19 and TRBJ2-2; possibly TRBD1 for D (8 bases). This CDR3 has 16 amino acids. CDR1 is LNHDA and CDR2 is SQIVND in the germline V gene (reference sequence). V was pared by 2 bases and J by 6 bases, with 16 bases between. The CDR3 sequence is CASSIRGAGGAGELFF. In nucleotides, the CDR3 is TGTGCCAGTAGTATACGGGGGGCAGGGGGCGCCGGGGAGCTGTTTTTT.

The chain joins TRBV2 to TRBJ1-6, with no clear D. Trimming took 7 bases from V and 8 from J, leaving 15 bases between them. The CDR3 totals 14 residues. Germline-derived CDR1 and CDR2 are SNHLY and FYNNEI. The CDR3 bases are TGTGCCAGCACCGAGACATCGCGGGATTCACCCCTCCACTTT. Translation gives CASTETSRDSPLHF.

V usage is TRBV28 and J usage is TRBJ2-1, with 10 positions matching TRBD2. The germline V gene encodes CDR1 MDHEN and CDR2 SYDVKM. The CDR3 sequence is 15 residues long. V shed 4 bases and J 8 bases; nucleotides not matched to a gene: 8. Written as DNA, the CDR3 is TGTGCCAGCAGTTCCCAGACTAGCGGGCTGCATGAGCAGTTCTTC. Protein: CASSSQTSGLHEQFF. Full variable domain (outside the CDR3, taken from reference TRBV28 and TRBJ2-1): DVKVTQSSRYLVKRTGEKVFLECVQDMDHENMFWYRQDPGLGLRLIYFSYDVKMKEKGDIPEGYSVSREKKERFSLILESASTNQTSMYLCASSSQTSGLHEQFFGPGTRLTVL.

CDR3 loop: CASSFGASGSGRGYEQYF. For the CDR3, the DNA is TGTGCCAGCAGCTTCGGGGCCAGCGGGAGTGGGAGGGGCTACGAGCAGTACTTC. The J gene is TRBJ2-7, the V gene TRBV7-2; 8 positions match TRBD2. There are 18 residues in the CDR3. Unmatched junction bases numbered 16, after V lost 3 bases and J lost 3 bases. Per the germline V gene, CDR1 is SGHTA and CDR2 is FQGNSA. Variable domain in full (rest from reference TRBV7-2 and TRBJ2-7): GAGVSQSPSNKVTEKGKDVELRCDPISGHTALYWYRQSLGQGLEFLIYFQGNSAPDKSGLPSDRFSAERTGGSVSTLTIQRTQQEDSAVYLCASSFGASGSGRGYEQYFGPGTRLTVT.

This clone was detected many times. The V gene is TRBV6-6, the J gene TRBJ2-7; the D gene is possibly TRBD2 (5 bases). The CDR3 extends over 13 amino acids. V was clipped by 2 bases and J by 7 bases, with 12 bases between them. Per the germline V gene, CDR1 is MNHNY and CDR2 is SVGAGI (reference sequence). The CDR3 here is CASSYIPGGEQYF. The CDR3 nucleotides are TGTGCCAGCAGTTACATACCCGGCGGGGAGCAGTACTTC.

This sequence joins TRBV28 and TRBJ1-2; D is possibly TRBD1 (6 bases). Trimming left V 10 bases short and J 5 bases short, with 17 bases between. The CDR3 is 13 amino acids. The germline gives CDR1 MDHEN, CDR2 SYDVKM. CDR3 nucleotide sequence: TGTGCCACCAACCCGCGGGGGGCATATGGCTACACCTTC. Translating it yields CATNPRGAYGYTF.

This chain joins TRBV11-2 and TRBJ1-5; D unclear. CDR3 size: 13 residues. V was cut by 5 bases and J by 2 bases, with 7 bases left in between. CDR1 is SGHAT, CDR2 FQNNGV, per germline. For the CDR3, the DNA is TGTGCCAGCAGCCCCGGGGGCAATCAGCCCCAGCATTTT. Amino acid sequence: CASSPGGNQPQHF.

J is TRBJ2-2 and V is TRBV29-1, with 7 bases fitting TRBD1. The CDR3 is 15 residues long. Germline CDR1 and CDR2: SQVTM and ANQGSEA. With V trimmed by 5 bases and J by 1 base, 7 bases remained unmatched. CDR3 protein: CSVFPAGGNTGELFF. CDR3 coding DNA: TGCAGCGTTTTCCCCGCAGGGGGGAACACCGGGGAGCTGTTTTTT.

In its sample, this clone was seen once. The chain employs TRBV19 and TRBJ2-2; 8 bases are shared with TRBD1. The CDR3 spans 16 residues. In germline, CDR1 is LNHDA, CDR2 SQIVND (reference sequence). J lost 6 bases, V lost 5 bases, and 11 bases had no gene match. Written as DNA, the CDR3 is TGTGCCAGTAGTTCCAAATCAGGACAGGGAGCCGGGGAGCTGTTTTTT. It yields the protein CASSSKSGQGAGELFF.

The chain employs TRBV6-6 and TRBJ2-7; 8 bases fit TRBD1. The V gene's germline CDR1 is MNHNY and CDR2 SVGAGI (reference sequence). The trim removed 6 bases at V and 5 bases at J, leaving 9 bases unmatched. This CDR3 region has 14 residues. CDR3 residues: CASSVGQGQDEQYF. The CDR3 nucleotides are TGTGCCAGCAGCGTAGGACAGGGCCAGGACGAGCAGTACTTC.

This chain connects TRBV4-3 to TRBJ1-2; 8 bases are shared with TRBD1. The CDR3 totals 16 residues. Trimming removed 0 bases from V and 7 bases from J; junction bases left unmatched: 10. The germline V gene has CDR1 LGHNA and CDR2 YSLEER. The CDR3 DNA reads TGCGCCAGCAGCCAAGATTTTGGGCAGGGGGCGAGTGGCTACACCTTC. Its protein product is CASSQDFGQGASGYTF.

V is TRBV7-2 and J is TRBJ1-5; 7 bases are a match to TRBD1. The CDR3 contains 12 residues. The V segment lost 8 bases and the J segment 5 bases; nucleotides outside the gene matches: 3. Per the germline V gene, CDR1 is SGHTA and CDR2 is FQGNSA. The CDR3 DNA follows: TGTGCCAGCGGCGACAGGGATCAGCCCCAGCATTTT. Translated, it gives CASGDRDQPQHF. Full variable domain (rest looked up from reference TRBV7-2 and TRBJ1-5): GAGVSQSPSNKVTEKGKDVELRCDPISGHTALYWYRQSLGQGLEFLIYFQGNSAPDKSGLPSDRFSAERTGGSVSTLTIQRTQQEDSAVYLCASGDRDQPQHFGDGTRLSIL.

The rearrangement links TRBV18 to TRBJ1-1; a weak D match, TRBD1 (6 bases). The CDR3 contains 17 residues. Germline values: CDR1 KGHSH, CDR2 LQKENI. V was shortened by 2 bases and J by 1 base, with 17 bases between the two germline ends. The CDR3 is CASSPVDSVPGNTEAFF. CDR3 sequence (DNA): TGTGCCAGCTCACCAGTGGACAGTGTCCCGGGGAACACTGAAGCTTTCTTT.

This chain connects TRBV5-8 to TRBJ1-1; D uncertain. The CDR3 length is 12 residues. Germline CDR1 reads SGHTS; CDR2 reads YDEGEE. The germline V and J ends were trimmed by 5 bases and 1 base, with 6 bases remaining between them. The CDR3 DNA reads as TGTGCCAGCAGGGCTGGGAACACTGAAGCTTTCTTT. Encoded protein: CASRAGNTEAFF.

The CDR3 nucleotides are TGTGCCTGGACGGTGTCAGGGGTAACAGATACGCAGTATTTT. Residues: CAWTVSGVTDTQYF. The chain employs TRBV30 and TRBJ2-3, with TRBD1 as a possible D gene (6 bases). The V end was cut by 4 bases, the J end by 3 bases, with 14 bases between. The CDR3 loop spans 14 amino acids. In germline, CDR1 is GTSNPN, CDR2 SVGIG (reference sequence).

V usage is TRBV6-5 and J usage is TRBJ1-3; D call uncertain. The V and J ends lost 3 bases and 6 bases respectively, with 3 bases between them. CDR1 is MNHEY and CDR2 is SVGAGI in the germline V gene. CDR3 length: 11 residues. CDR3 coding DNA: TGTGCCAGCAGTTATCAAAACACCATATATTTT. Protein sequence: CASSYQNTIYF.

This chain links TRBV6-5 with TRBJ1-2; no clear D gene. V was trimmed by 5 bases and J by 3 bases, leaving 7 bases between them. CDR3 size: 12 residues. CDR1 and CDR2 from the germline V gene are MNHEY and SVGAGI. The CDR3 loop is CASSPGYYGYTF. The CDR3 DNA reads as TGTGCCAGCAGTCCAGGTTACTATGGCTACACCTTC.

This sequence joins TRBV7-6 and TRBJ2-6; the D gene is possibly TRBD2 (6 bases). Per germline, CDR1 SGHVS and CDR2 FNYEAQ. The CDR3 spans 17 residues. The germline V and J ends were trimmed by 0 bases and 3 bases, with 12 bases remaining between them. The CDR3 loop reads CASSLAQRGGGANVLTF. CDR3 sequence (DNA): TGTGCCAGCAGCTTAGCGCAAAGGGGAGGTGGGGCCAACGTCCTGACTTTC.

Concerning this clone itself: A junction boundary mismatches the germline segment, possibly from a read error. The rearrangement joins TRBV20-1 to TRBJ2-7; 10 nucleotides agree with TRBD2. The CDR3 is 11 amino acids. Germline V gene data show CDR1 as DFQATT and CDR2 as SNEGSKA (reference sequence). In DNA, the CDR3 is TGCAGTGCTAGAAGTCTAGCGGGAGAGCACTTC. Encoded protein: CSARSLAGEHF.

The V and J genes are TRBV19 and TRBJ2-3; maybe TRBD2 (6 bases). The CDR3 has 14 amino acids. Trimming stripped 3 bases from V and 1 base from J, with 8 bases between. The germline CDR1 and CDR2 sequences are LNHDA and SQIVND (reference sequence). The CDR3 is CASSMASGTDTQYF. The CDR3 DNA follows: TGTGCCAGTAGTATGGCTAGCGGCACAGATACGCAGTATTTT.